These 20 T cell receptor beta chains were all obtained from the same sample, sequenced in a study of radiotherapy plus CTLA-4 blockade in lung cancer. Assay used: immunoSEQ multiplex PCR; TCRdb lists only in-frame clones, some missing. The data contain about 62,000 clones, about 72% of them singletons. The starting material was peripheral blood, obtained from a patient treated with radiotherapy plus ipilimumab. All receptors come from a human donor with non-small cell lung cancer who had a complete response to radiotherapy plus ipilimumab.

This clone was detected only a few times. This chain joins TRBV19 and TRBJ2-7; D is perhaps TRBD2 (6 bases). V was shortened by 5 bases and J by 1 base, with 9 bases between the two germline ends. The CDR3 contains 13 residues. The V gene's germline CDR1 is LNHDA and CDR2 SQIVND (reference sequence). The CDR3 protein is CASSEAGSYEQYV. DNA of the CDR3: TGTGCCAGTAGTGAGGCGGGGTCCTACGAGCAGTACGTC.

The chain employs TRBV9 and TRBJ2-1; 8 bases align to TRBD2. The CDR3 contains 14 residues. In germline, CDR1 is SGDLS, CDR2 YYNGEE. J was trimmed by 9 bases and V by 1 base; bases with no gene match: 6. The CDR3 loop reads CASSVRTSNGEQFF. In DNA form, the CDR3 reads TGTGCCAGCAGCGTACGGACTAGCAACGGTGAGCAGTTCTTC.

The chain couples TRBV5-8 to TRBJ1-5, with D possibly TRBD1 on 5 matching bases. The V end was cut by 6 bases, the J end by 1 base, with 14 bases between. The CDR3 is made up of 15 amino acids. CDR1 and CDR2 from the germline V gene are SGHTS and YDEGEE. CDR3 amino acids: CASTSGGMSNQPQHF. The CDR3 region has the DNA TGTGCCAGCACCTCTGGGGGTATGAGCAATCAGCCCCAGCATTTT.

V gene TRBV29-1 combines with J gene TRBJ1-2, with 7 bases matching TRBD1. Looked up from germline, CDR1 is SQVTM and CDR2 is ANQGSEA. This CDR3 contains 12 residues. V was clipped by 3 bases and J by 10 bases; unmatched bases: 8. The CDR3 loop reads CSVEEGAPLYTF. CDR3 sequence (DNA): TGCAGCGTTGAGGAGGGGGCGCCCCTCTACACCTTC.

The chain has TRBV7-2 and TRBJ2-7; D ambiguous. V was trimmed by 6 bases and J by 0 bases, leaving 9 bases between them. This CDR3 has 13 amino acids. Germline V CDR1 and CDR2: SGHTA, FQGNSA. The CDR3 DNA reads TGTGCCAGCAGTCGCCCCACCTCCTACGAGCAGTACTTC. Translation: CASSRPTSYEQYF.

The CDR3 bases are TGTGCCAGCGCAATAGCAGGGTTCAATTCACCCCTCCACTTT. As protein: CASAIAGFNSPLHF. This rearrangement joins TRBV5-4 to TRBJ1-6, with D perhaps TRBD1 (5 bases). V lost 7 bases, J lost 7 bases, and 15 bases lay in between. The CDR3 loop spans 14 amino acids. Germline loops: CDR1 SGHNT, CDR2 YYREEE (reference sequence).

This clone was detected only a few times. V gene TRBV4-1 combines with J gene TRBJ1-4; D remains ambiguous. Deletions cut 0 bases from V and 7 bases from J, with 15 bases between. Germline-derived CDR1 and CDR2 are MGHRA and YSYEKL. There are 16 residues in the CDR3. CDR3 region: CASSQDRTVRSEKLFF. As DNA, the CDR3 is TGCGCCAGCAGCCAAGATCGGACGGTGCGCAGTGAAAAACTGTTTTTT.

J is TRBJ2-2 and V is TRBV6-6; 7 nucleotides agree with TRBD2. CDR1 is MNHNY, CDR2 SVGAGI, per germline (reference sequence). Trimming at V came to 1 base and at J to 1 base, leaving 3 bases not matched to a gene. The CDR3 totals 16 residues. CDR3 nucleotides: TGTGCCAGCAGTTACTATAGCGGGCTGAACACCGGGGAGCTGTTTTTT. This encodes CASSYYSGLNTGELFF.

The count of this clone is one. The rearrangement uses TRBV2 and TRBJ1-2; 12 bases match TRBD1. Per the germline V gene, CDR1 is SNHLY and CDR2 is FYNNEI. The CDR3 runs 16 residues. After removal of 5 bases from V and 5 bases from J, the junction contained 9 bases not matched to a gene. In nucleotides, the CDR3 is TGTGCCAGCAGTCTCGGGACAGGGGGCGCGAGTTATGGCTACACCTTC. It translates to CASSLGTGGASYGYTF. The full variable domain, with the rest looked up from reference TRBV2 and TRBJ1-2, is EPEVTQTPSHQVTQMGQEVILRCVPISNHLYFYWYRQILGQKVEFLVSFYNNEISEKSEIFDDQFSVERPDGSNFTLKIRSTKLEDSAMYFCASSLGTGGASYGYTFGSGTRLTVV.

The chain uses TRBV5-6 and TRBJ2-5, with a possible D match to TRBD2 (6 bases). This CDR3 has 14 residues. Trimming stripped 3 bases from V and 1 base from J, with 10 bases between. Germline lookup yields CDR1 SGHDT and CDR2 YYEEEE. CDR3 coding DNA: TGTGCCAGCAGCTGGGTGGAGGGCCAAGAGACCCAGTACTTC. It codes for CASSWVEGQETQYF. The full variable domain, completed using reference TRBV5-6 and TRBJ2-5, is DAGVTQSPTHLIKTRGQQVTLRCSPKSGHDTVSWYQQALGQGPQFIFQYYEEEERQRGNFPDRFSGHQFPNYSSELNVNALLLGDSALYLCASSWVEGQETQYFGPGTRLLVL.

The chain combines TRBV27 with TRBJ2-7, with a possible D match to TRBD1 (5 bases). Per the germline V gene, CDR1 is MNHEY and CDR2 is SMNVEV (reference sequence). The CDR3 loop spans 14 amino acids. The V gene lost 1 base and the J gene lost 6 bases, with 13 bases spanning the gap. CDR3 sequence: CASSLYQGSAEQYV. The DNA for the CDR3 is TGTGCCAGCAGTTTATACCAGGGTAGTGCCGAGCAGTACGTC.

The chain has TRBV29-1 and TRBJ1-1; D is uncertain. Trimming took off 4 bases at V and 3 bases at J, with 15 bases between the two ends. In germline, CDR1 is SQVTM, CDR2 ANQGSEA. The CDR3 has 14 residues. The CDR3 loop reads CSVVPRSQYTEAFF. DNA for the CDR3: TGCAGCGTTGTCCCCCGCAGCCAATACACTGAAGCTTTCTTT.

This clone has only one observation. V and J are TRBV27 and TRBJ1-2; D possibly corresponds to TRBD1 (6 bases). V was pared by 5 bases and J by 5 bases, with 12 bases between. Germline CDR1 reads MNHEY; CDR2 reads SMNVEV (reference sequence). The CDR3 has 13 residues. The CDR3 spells CASSNSRGYGYTF. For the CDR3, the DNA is TGTGCCAGCAGTAACTCCAGGGGTTATGGCTACACCTTC.

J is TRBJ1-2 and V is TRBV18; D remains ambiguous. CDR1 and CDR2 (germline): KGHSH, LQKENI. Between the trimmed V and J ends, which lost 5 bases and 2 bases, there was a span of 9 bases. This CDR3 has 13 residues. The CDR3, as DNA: TGTGCCAGCTCAGCCGACACGAACTATGGCTACACCTTC. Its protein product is CASSADTNYGYTF. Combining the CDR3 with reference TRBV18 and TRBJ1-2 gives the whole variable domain NAGVMQNPRHLVRRRGQEARLRCSPMKGHSHVYWYRQLPEEGLKFMVYLQKENIIDESGMPKERFSAEFPKEGPSILRIQQVVRGDSAAYFCASSADTNYGYTFGSGTRLTVV.

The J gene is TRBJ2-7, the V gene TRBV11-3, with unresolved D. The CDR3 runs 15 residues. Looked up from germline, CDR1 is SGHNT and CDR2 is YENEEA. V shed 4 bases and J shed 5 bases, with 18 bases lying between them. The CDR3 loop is CASSSDRAYRDEQYV. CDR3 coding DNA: TGTGCCAGCAGCTCGGACCGGGCCTATCGCGACGAGCAGTACGTC.

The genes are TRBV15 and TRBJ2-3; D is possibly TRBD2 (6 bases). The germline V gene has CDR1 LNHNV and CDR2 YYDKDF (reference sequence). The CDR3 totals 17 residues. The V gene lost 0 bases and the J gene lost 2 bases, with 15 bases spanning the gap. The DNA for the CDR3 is TGTGCCACCAGCAGAGATCAAGCTAGCGCTACCACAGATACGCAGTATTTT. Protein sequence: CATSRDQASATTDTQYF.

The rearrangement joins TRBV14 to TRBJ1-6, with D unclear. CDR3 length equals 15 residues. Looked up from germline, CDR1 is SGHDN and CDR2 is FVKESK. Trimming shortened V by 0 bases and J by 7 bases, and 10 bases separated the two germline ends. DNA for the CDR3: TGTGCCAGCAGCCAAGAGGGGAGGCAAAATTCACCCCTCCACTTT. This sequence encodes CASSQEGRQNSPLHF.

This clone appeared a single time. CDR3 sequence reads: CASGLGNRDPKLGEQFF. CDR3 coding DNA: TGTGCTAGTGGTTTGGGAAACAGGGACCCTAAGTTAGGTGAGCAGTTCTTC. This chain connects TRBV12-5 to TRBJ2-1; possible D gene TRBD1, 6 bases. The germline V and J ends were trimmed by 1 base and 9 bases, with 22 bases remaining between them. Germline loops: CDR1 LGHNT, CDR2 FRNRAP. The CDR3 runs to 17 residues.

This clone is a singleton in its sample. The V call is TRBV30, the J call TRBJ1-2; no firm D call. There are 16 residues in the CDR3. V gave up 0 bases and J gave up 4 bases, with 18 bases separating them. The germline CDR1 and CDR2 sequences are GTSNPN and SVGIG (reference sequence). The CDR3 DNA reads TGTGCCTGGAGTGTACCGACCCCCGTTGTCACCTATGGCTACACCTTC. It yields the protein CAWSVPTPVVTYGYTF. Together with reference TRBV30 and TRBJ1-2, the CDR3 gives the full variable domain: SQTIHQWPATLVQPVGSPLSLECTVEGTSNPNLYWYRQAAGRGLQLLFYSVGIGQISSEVPQNLSASRPQDRQFILSSKKLLLSDSGFYLCAWSVPTPVVTYGYTFGSGTRLTVV.

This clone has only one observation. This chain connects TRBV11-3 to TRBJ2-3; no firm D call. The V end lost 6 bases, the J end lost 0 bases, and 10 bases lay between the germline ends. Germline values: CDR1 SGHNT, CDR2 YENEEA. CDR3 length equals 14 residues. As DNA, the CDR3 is TGTGCCAGCAGTCCAGGTGCTAGCACAGATACGCAGTATTTT. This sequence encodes CASSPGASTDTQYF.